This TCR beta chain was documented in a study of response to subunit inactivated influenza vaccine. Germline V gene lookup returns CDR1 MNHNS and CDR2 SASEGT. The CDR3 runs 14 residues. The trim removed 5 bases at V and 7 bases at J, leaving 4 bases unmatched. TCRdb processed the RT-PCR reads anew with MiXCR; each CDR3 protein has one entry. The repertoire consists of 610,000 or so distinct CDR3 sequences, with around 15% occurring once and the leading ten covering 8.5% to 14%. A remark on this clonotype: Its target is not known.

Study-level points and caveats: Authors suggested each seasonal influenza vaccination recruits few new T cells.

The chain links TRBV6-1 to TRBJ2-1, with TRBD2 identical over 11 bases. This TCR was sampled from a man aged 50-59 years who received an inactivated influenza vaccine. The sample consisted of PBMCs from blood, taken 11 to 12 days after vaccination. In nucleotides, the CDR3 is TGTGCCAGCAGTAGACTAGCGGGATTGAATGAGCAGTTCTTC. Amino acids: CASSRLAGLNEQFF.